The T cell receptor (beta chain) under discussion was sequenced for a study of blood T cell repertoires in COVID-19. Study at large: Material from acute and convalescent COVID-19 was sourced from the United States, Italy and Spain. In each case, the material was cDNA or gDNA derived from T cells, B-cell-depleted T cells, or PBMCs.

Per the original data handling: Amplifying reference gene primers gave estimates of nucleated cell counts. The repertoire was sequenced with immunoSEQ multiplex PCR; TCRdb's copy has only in-frame clones and lacks some. V and J calls and clone size are given by that table; D and trimming were obtained from the DNA. The table shows 100,000 to 120,000 clones, with approximately 81% occurring only once. Between the trimmed V and J ends, which lost 2 bases and 2 bases, there was a span of 11 bases. Germline V gives CDR1 MNHEY, CDR2 SVGAGI. This CDR3 has 15 residues. The chain employs TRBV6-5 and TRBJ2-3; D is uncertain. Sample: peripheral blood. The TCR comes from a man aged 50 to 60 with acute or convalescent COVID-19. CDR3 in amino acids: CASSYRKPYTDTQYF. CDR3 nucleotides: TGTGCCAGCAGTTACCGAAAGCCTTACACAGATACGCAGTATTTT.